Below, 29 T cell receptor beta chains from the same sample are listed, as sequenced in a study of a mutant IDH1 vaccine in newly diagnosed glioma. Sample time point: week 23, last vaccination. With topical imiquimod, each dose of the vaccine consisted of 300 ug of mutant IDH1 20-mer peptide. Their cognate antigens are unknown. TCRdb's table, derived via immunoSEQ multiplex PCR, lists solely in-frame clones and lacks some. The repertoire holds some 26,000 clones, about four fifths seen once, with roughly 15% in the top ten. The sample here was PBMCs, taken from a glioma patient whose treatment included an IDH1 peptide vaccine. These receptors were collected from a woman aged 25 to 39 with glioma.

V gene TRBV9 combines with J gene TRBJ1-5, with a weak D call TRBD1 (5 bases). The V end lost 3 bases, the J end lost 1 base, and 14 bases lay between the germline ends. The length of the CDR3 is 16 residues. In germline, CDR1 is SGDLS, CDR2 YYNGEE. In nucleotides, the CDR3 is TGTGCCAGCAGCGGCGGGACTGCCGGCAGCAATCAGCCCCAGCATTTT. It specifies CASSGGTAGSNQPQHF.

This clone has only a few counts. The chain employs TRBV2 and TRBJ1-5; a possible D gene is TRBD1 (5 bases). This CDR3 is built from 12 residues. Trimming stripped 6 bases from V and 6 bases from J, with 9 bases between. CDR1 and CDR2 (germline): SNHLY, FYNNEI. This chain's CDR3 is CASRGGGQPQHF. As DNA, the CDR3 is TGTGCCAGCAGGGGCGGGGGTCAGCCCCAGCATTTT.

The chain couples TRBV6-4 to TRBJ1-1, with D unclear. Trimming left V 4 bases short and J 5 bases short, with 14 bases between. The CDR3 contains 14 residues. CDR1 is MRHNA and CDR2 is SNTAGT in the germline V gene. The CDR3 region is CASSVPALGTEAFF. As DNA, the CDR3 is TGTGCCAGCAGTGTCCCGGCTTTAGGGACTGAAGCTTTCTTT.

This clone has a handful of counts. The J gene is TRBJ1-4, the V gene TRBV30; D ambiguous. Trimming cost V 3 bases and J 3 bases, with 2 bases left between them. The CDR3 spans 11 residues. The germline V gene has CDR1 GTSNPN and CDR2 SVGIG (reference sequence). The CDR3 nucleotides read TGTGCCTGGAGGGCTAATGAAAAACTGTTTTTT. It is translated as CAWRANEKLFF.

The chain joins TRBV4-1 to TRBJ2-5, with 8 positions matching TRBD2. Trimming cost V 2 bases and J 2 bases; bases outside gene matches: 10. The V gene's germline CDR1 is MGHRA and CDR2 YSYEKL. The length of the CDR3 is 17 residues. This chain's CDR3 is CASSQSGGAGLQETQYF. The CDR3 nucleotides read TGCGCCAGCAGCCAATCGGGGGGGGCGGGTTTACAAGAGACCCAGTACTTC.

This chain joins TRBV2 and TRBJ2-7; possibly TRBD2 for D (5 bases). CDR1 and CDR2 from the germline V gene are SNHLY and FYNNEI. Trimming cost V 3 bases and J 0 bases, with 9 bases left between them. The CDR3 totals 14 residues. The CDR3, as DNA: TGTGCCAGCAGTGACGGGAACAGCTCCTACGAGCAGTACTTC. It encodes CASSDGNSSYEQYF. The whole variable domain, filled in from reference TRBV2 and TRBJ2-7, reads EPEVTQTPSHQVTQMGQEVILRCVPISNHLYFYWYRQILGQKVEFLVSFYNNEISEKSEIFDDQFSVERPDGSNFTLKIRSTKLEDSAMYFCASSDGNSSYEQYFGPGTRLTVT.

V is TRBV5-6 and J is TRBJ2-3, with a tentative D call TRBD1 (5 bases). CDR3 size: 15 residues. V shed 0 bases and J shed 5 bases, with 13 bases lying between them. Germline V gives CDR1 SGHDT, CDR2 YYEEEE. The CDR3 loop is CASSLGTGNGDTQYF. The DNA of the CDR3 is TGTGCCAGCAGCTTGGGTACAGGTAATGGAGATACGCAGTATTTT.

The V gene is TRBV18, the J gene TRBJ1-1; D is unclear. The V end was cut by 2 bases, the J end by 5 bases, with 21 bases between. The CDR3 covers 17 residues. Germline assignment: CDR1 KGHSH and CDR2 LQKENI. The CDR3 here is CASSPGYGREKDTEAFF. The DNA for the CDR3 is TGTGCCAGCTCACCAGGGTATGGTAGGGAAAAGGATACTGAAGCTTTCTTT.

The rearrangement links TRBV9 to TRBJ2-5, with TRBD1 matching over 8 bases. Germline V gives CDR1 SGDLS, CDR2 YYNGEE. The J segment lost 4 bases and the V segment lost 3 bases, leaving 8 bases of the junction unmatched. The CDR3 length is 15 residues. Here the CDR3 DNA reads TGTGCCAGCAGCGAGGCCCCTACAGGGGGAGAGACCCAGTACTTC. It yields the protein CASSEAPTGGETQYF.

The chain links TRBV2 to TRBJ1-6; no reliable D call. Per germline, CDR1 SNHLY and CDR2 FYNNEI. The V end lost 2 bases, the J end lost 9 bases, and 14 bases lay between the germline ends. The CDR3 runs to 15 residues. CDR3 nucleotides: TGTGCCAGCAGTGAAAGCCAGGTTGGAGGTTCACCCCTCCACTTT. Translated: CASSESQVGGSPLHF.

The V call is TRBV6-6, the J call TRBJ1-2, with 10 bases identical to TRBD1. The germline V gene encodes CDR1 MNHNY and CDR2 SVGAGI (reference sequence). This CDR3 has 15 residues. The V and J ends lost 5 bases and 3 bases, in that order; junction bases with no gene match: 6. The CDR3 region is CASSGGGQGDYGYTF. In DNA, the CDR3 is TGTGCCAGCAGTGGAGGAGGACAGGGGGACTATGGCTACACCTTC.

This clone was observed a handful of times. This chain uses TRBV9 with TRBJ1-3, with TRBD1 matching over 8 bases. Germline lookup yields CDR1 SGDLS and CDR2 YYNGEE. Germline trimming cut 2 bases from V and 2 bases from J; bases unmatched to any gene: 3. The CDR3 runs to 15 residues. DNA for the CDR3: TGTGCCAGCAGCGTGCAGACAGGGGCTGGAAACACCATATATTTT. Amino acids: CASSVQTGAGNTIYF.

V usage is TRBV19 and J usage is TRBJ1-1, with 9 bases fitting TRBD1. CDR3 length: 15 amino acids. From germline, CDR1 is LNHDA and CDR2 SQIVND (reference sequence). Unmatched junction bases numbered 9, after V lost 10 bases and J lost 0 bases. The CDR3 bases are TGTGCCATCCGGGACAGGGCCGGGATGAACACTGAAGCTTTCTTT. Its translation: CAIRDRAGMNTEAFF.

The chain uses TRBV7-8 and TRBJ1-5; 7 bases are a match to TRBD1. V dropped 3 bases and J dropped 5; count of bases not matched to a gene: 7. CDR1 SGHVS and CDR2 FQNEAQ come from the germline V gene. CDR3 length: 15 amino acids. The CDR3 DNA is TGTGCCAGCAGCTTTCGTACAGGGGTGTATCAGCCCCAGCATTTT. Residues: CASSFRTGVYQPQHF.

The chain couples TRBV5-1 to TRBJ1-1; D uncertain. Trimming cost V 5 bases and J 6 bases, with 11 bases left between them. Germline loops: CDR1 SGHRS, CDR2 YFSETQ. The CDR3 is made up of 12 amino acids. DNA for the CDR3: TGCGCCAGCAGTGCCGGGTCGCCTGAAGCTTTCTTT. Translated: CASSAGSPEAFF.

The V gene is TRBV5-1, the J gene TRBJ1-2; 12 bases fit TRBD1. This CDR3 spans 16 amino acids. CDR1 is SGHRS, CDR2 YFSETQ, per germline. Losses at the gene ends were 4 bases for V and 6 bases for J; bases not matched to a gene: 10. CDR3 protein: CASSPWDRGPLDGYTF. CDR3 in DNA: TGCGCCAGCAGCCCATGGGACAGGGGGCCTCTCGATGGCTACACCTTC.

The chain couples TRBV18 to TRBJ2-5; 8 nucleotides agree with TRBD1. The V and J ends lost 5 bases and 3 bases, in that order; junction bases with no gene match: 2. CDR3 size: 13 residues. Germline CDR1 KGHSH, CDR2 LQKENI. Here the CDR3 DNA reads TGTGCCAGCTCAACGACAGGGGAAGAGACCCAGTACTTC. Its protein product is CASSTTGEETQYF.

This sequence joins TRBV15 and TRBJ1-5; D is perhaps TRBD1 (5 bases). The CDR3 has 14 residues. Deletions cut 1 base from V and 3 bases from J, with 7 bases between. Germline values: CDR1 LNHNV, CDR2 YYDKDF (reference sequence). The CDR3: CATSRAGYNQPQHF. The CDR3 bases are TGTGCCACCAGCAGAGCAGGGTACAATCAGCCCCAGCATTTT.

The CDR3 nucleotides read TGCGCCAGCAGCTACCAGCGGGACACCGGGGAGCTGTTTTTT. As protein: CASSYQRDTGELFF. The rearrangement joins TRBV10-1 to TRBJ2-2; a possible D gene is TRBD2 (6 bases). The V gene's germline CDR1 is WNHNN and CDR2 SYGVQD (reference sequence). This CDR3 is built from 14 residues. V lost 6 bases and J 3 bases, leaving 11 bases between the germline ends.

The table lists this clone with a count of one. The CDR3 sequence is CARGTGDHNSPLHF. Written as DNA, the CDR3 is TGTGCCAGGGGAACGGGGGACCATAATTCACCCCTCCACTTT. The V call is TRBV30, the J call TRBJ1-6; perhaps TRBD1 as D (5 bases). This CDR3 is built from 14 residues. Germline CDR1 GTSNPN, CDR2 SVGIG (reference sequence). The V end lost 8 bases, the J end lost 5 bases, and 16 bases lay between the germline ends.

The chain couples TRBV4-3 to TRBJ1-5; D possibly corresponds to TRBD1 (5 bases). CDR1 is LGHNA and CDR2 is YSLEER in the germline V gene. This CDR3 contains 14 residues. Trimming pared 0 bases from V and 8 bases from J, leaving 11 bases between. CDR3 loop: CASSQDWGGEPQHF. The DNA of the CDR3 is TGCGCCAGCAGCCAAGATTGGGGGGGAGAGCCCCAGCATTTT.

This CDR3 reads CASSGPLSPAYEQYF. CDR3 DNA sequence: TGTGCCAGCAGCGGGCCACTCAGCCCCGCCTACGAGCAGTACTTC. The rearrangement joins TRBV7-9 to TRBJ2-7; no firm D call. CDR3 size: 15 residues. V was clipped by 5 bases and J by 2 bases, with 16 bases between them. Germline assignment: CDR1 SEHNR and CDR2 FQNEAQ (reference sequence).

The chain links TRBV4-1 to TRBJ1-2, with no clear D. V lost 0 bases and J 1 base, leaving 9 bases between the germline ends. In germline, CDR1 is MGHRA, CDR2 YSYEKL. CDR3 length: 15 residues. The chain's CDR3 is CASSQEEGINYGYTF. The CDR3 DNA is TGCGCCAGCAGCCAAGAGGAGGGTATTAACTATGGCTACACCTTC.

This chain joins TRBV5-6 and TRBJ1-2; unclear D gene. The CDR3 is made up of 12 amino acids. The germline V gene has CDR1 SGHDT and CDR2 YYEEEE. Trimming took 6 bases from V and 8 from J, leaving 14 bases between them. The CDR3 loop is CASKGPDVGYTF. CDR3 coding DNA: TGTGCCAGCAAGGGCCCGGACGTCGGCTACACCTTC.

In its sample, this clone is medium-sized (0.01 to 0.1%). J is TRBJ1-2 and V is TRBV10-2; D unresolved. Trimming shortened V by 5 bases and J by 2 bases, and 12 bases separated the two germline ends. In germline, CDR1 is WSHSY, CDR2 SAAADI. The CDR3 length is 14 residues. This CDR3 reads CASSLDGLNYGYTF. The CDR3 coding sequence is TGCGCCAGCAGTTTGGACGGCCTGAACTATGGCTACACCTTC.

The chain is built from TRBV6-1 and TRBJ2-7; TRBD1 matches 11 bases. V gave up 2 bases and J gave up 7 bases; unmatched junction bases: 13. The germline CDR1 and CDR2 sequences are MNHNS and SASEGT. This CDR3 contains 17 residues. DNA of the CDR3: TGTGCCAGCAGTGAATTTATCCGGGACAGGGGGAAGGGGGAGCAGTACTTC. Translated, it gives CASSEFIRDRGKGEQYF.

The chain joins TRBV18 to TRBJ1-1; D not resolved. The CDR3 covers 13 residues. In germline, CDR1 is KGHSH, CDR2 LQKENI. The V end was cut by 6 bases, the J end by 7 bases, with 15 bases between. The CDR3 DNA follows: TGTGCCAGCTCCCCCTCGTTAGCACTTGAAGCTTTCTTT. Amino acids: CASSPSLALEAFF.

The chain uses TRBV5-6 and TRBJ1-6; the D is unclear. CDR1 is SGHDT and CDR2 is YYEEEE in the germline V gene. This CDR3 spans 13 amino acids. Between the trimmed V and J ends, which lost 3 bases and 0 bases, there was a span of 1 base. The CDR3 DNA sequence: TGTGCCAGCAGCTCCTCCTATAATTCACCCCTCCACTTT. It yields the protein CASSSSYNSPLHF.

The rearrangement links TRBV25-1 to TRBJ1-2; a possible D gene is TRBD1 (6 bases). This CDR3 is built from 13 residues. V was cut by 4 bases and J by 4 bases, with 10 bases left in between. Germline CDR1 and CDR2: MGHDK and SYGVNS. CDR3 in amino acids: CASSVQGLYGYTF. CDR3 nucleotides: TGTGCCAGCAGTGTGCAGGGGCTCTATGGCTACACCTTC.